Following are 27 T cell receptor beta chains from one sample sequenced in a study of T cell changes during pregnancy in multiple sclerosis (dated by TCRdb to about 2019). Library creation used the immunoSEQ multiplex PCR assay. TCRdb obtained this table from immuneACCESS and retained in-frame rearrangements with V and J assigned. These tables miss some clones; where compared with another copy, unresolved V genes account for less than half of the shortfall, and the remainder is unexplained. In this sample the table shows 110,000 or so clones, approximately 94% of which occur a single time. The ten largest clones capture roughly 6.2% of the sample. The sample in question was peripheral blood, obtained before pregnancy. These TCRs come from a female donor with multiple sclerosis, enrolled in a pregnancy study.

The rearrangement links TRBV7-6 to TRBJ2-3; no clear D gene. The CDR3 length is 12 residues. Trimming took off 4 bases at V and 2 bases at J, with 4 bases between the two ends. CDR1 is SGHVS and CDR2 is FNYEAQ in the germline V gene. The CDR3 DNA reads TGTGCCAGCAGCTCCAACACAGATACGCAGTATTTT. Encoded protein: CASSSNTDTQYF.

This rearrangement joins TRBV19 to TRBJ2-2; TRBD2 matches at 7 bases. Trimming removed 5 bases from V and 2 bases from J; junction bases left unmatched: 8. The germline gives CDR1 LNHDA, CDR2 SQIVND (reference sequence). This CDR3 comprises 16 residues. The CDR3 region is CASSLERGLNTGELFF. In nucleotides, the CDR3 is TGTGCCAGTAGTTTGGAGCGGGGATTAAACACCGGGGAGCTGTTTTTT.

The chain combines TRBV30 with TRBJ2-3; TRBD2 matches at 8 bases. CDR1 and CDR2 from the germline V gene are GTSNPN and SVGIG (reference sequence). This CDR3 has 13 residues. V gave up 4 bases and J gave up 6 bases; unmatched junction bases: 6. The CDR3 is CAWTGTRFDTQYF. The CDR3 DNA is TGTGCCTGGACCGGGACTAGATTTGATACGCAGTATTTT. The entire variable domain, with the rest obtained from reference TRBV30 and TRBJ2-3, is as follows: SQTIHQWPATLVQPVGSPLSLECTVEGTSNPNLYWYRQAAGRGLQLLFYSVGIGQISSEVPQNLSASRPQDRQFILSSKKLLLSDSGFYLCAWTGTRFDTQYFGPGTRLTVL.

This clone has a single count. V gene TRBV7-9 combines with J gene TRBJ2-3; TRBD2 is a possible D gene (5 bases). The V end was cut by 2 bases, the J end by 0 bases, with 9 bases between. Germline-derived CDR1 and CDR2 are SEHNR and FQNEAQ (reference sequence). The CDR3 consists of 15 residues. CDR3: CASSLSAASTDTQYF. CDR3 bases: TGTGCCAGCAGCTTATCAGCGGCAAGCACAGATACGCAGTATTTT.

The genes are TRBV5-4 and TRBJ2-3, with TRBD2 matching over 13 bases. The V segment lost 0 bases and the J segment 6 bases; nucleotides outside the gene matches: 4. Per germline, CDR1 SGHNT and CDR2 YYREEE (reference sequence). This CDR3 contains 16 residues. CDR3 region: CASSLGSTSGRDTQYF. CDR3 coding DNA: TGTGCCAGCAGCTTGGGTTCGACTAGCGGGAGGGATACGCAGTATTTT.

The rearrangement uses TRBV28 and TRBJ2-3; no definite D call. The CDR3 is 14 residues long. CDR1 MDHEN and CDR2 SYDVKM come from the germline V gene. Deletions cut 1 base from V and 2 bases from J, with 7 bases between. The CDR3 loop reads CASSLLSLTDTQYF. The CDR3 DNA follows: TGTGCCAGCAGTTTATTGTCACTCACAGATACGCAGTATTTT.

The CDR3 reads CASSQVTGNYEQYF. CDR3 bases: TGTGCCAGCAGCCAGGTGACAGGGAACTACGAGCAGTACTTC. The chain uses TRBV14 and TRBJ2-7; 7 bases are a match to TRBD1. The CDR3 extends over 14 amino acids. Germline loops: CDR1 SGHDN, CDR2 FVKESK. V trimming: 3 bases; J trimming: 3 bases; junction bases outside the gene matches: 5.

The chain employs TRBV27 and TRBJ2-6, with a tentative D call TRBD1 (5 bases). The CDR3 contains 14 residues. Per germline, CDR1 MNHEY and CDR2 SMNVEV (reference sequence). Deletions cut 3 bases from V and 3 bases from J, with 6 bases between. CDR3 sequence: CASSFRDGANVLTF. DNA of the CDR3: TGTGCCAGCAGTTTCAGGGATGGGGCCAACGTCCTGACTTTC.

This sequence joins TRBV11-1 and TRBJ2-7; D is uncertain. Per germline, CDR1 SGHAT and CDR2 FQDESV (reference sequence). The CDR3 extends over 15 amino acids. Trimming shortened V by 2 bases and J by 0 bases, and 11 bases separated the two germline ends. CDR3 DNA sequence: TGTGCCAGCAGCTTACAAACAGTCAACTCCTACGAGCAGTACTTC. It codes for CASSLQTVNSYEQYF.

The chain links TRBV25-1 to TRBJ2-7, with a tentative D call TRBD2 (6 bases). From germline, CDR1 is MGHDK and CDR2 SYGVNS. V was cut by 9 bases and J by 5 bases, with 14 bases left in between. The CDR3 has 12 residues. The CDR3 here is CASSLGGNEQYF. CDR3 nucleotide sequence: TGTGCCAGTTCCCTCGGGGGAAACGAGCAGTACTTC.

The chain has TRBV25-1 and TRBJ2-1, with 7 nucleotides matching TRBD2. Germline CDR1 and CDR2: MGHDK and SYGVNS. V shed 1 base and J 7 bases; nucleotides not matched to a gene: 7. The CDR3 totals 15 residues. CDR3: CASSEWSGRVNEQFF. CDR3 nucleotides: TGTGCCAGCAGTGAATGGTCAGGGAGGGTAAATGAGCAGTTCTTC.

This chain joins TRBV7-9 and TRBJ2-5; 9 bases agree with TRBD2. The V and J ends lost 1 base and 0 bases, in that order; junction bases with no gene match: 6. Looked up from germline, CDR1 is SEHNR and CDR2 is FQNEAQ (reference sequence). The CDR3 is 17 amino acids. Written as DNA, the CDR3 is TGTGCCAGCAGCTTAGACCGGCCTAGCGGGGACCAAGAGACCCAGTACTTC. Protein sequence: CASSLDRPSGDQETQYF.

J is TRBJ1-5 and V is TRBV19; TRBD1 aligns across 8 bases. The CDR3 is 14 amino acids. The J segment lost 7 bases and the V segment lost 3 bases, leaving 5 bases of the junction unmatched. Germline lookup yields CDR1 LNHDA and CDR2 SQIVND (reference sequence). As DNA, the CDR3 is TGTGCCAGTAGTATGGGACAGGTCCCGCAGCCCCAGCATTTT. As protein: CASSMGQVPQPQHF.

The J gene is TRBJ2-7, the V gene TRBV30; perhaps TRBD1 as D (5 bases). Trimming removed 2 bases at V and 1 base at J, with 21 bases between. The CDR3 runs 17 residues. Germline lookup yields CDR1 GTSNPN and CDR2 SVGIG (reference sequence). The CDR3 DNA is TGTGCCTGGAGTAGGGGCCAGCTAGACTTGGGGTCCTACGAGCAGTACTTC. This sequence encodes CAWSRGQLDLGSYEQYF.

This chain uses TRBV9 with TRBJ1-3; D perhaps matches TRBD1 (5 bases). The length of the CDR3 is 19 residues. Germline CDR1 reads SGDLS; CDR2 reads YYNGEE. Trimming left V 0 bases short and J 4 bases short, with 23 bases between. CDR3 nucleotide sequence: TGTGCCAGCAGCGTAGAAATCGGGTGGCGGCAAGGGGCCGGAAACACCATATATTTT. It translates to CASSVEIGWRQGAGNTIYF.

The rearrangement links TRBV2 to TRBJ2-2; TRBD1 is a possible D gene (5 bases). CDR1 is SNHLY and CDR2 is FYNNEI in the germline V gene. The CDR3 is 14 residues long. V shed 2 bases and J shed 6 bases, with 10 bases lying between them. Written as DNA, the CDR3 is TGTGCCAGCAGTGAACAGGGCGGCGCCGGGGAGCTGTTTTTT. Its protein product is CASSEQGGAGELFF.

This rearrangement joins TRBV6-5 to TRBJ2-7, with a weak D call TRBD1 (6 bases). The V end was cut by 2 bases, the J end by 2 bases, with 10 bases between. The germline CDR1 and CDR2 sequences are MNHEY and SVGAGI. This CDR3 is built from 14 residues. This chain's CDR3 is CASSYSQGPYEQYF. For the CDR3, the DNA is TGTGCCAGCAGTTACAGTCAGGGGCCCTACGAGCAGTACTTC.

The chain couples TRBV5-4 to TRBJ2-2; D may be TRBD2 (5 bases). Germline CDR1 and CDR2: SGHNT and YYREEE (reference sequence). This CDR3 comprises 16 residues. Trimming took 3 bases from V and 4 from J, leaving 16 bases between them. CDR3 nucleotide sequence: TGTGCCAGCAGCTGGGGAGAGTTATCAACCACCGGGGAGCTGTTTTTT. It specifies CASSWGELSTTGELFF.

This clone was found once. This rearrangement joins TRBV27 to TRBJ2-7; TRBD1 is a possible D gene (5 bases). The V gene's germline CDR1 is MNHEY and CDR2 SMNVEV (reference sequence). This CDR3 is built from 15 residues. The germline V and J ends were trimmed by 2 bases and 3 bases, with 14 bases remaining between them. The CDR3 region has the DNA TGTGCCAGCAGTTTACGGCAGGGTGAGTTCTACGAGCAGTACTTC. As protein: CASSLRQGEFYEQYF.

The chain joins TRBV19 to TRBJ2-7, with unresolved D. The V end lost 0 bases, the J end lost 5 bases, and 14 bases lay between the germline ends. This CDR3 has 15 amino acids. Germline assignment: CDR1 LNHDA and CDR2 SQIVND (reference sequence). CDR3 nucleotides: TGTGCCAGTAGTATAGATCACTCGACTGTTGACGAGCAGTACTTC. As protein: CASSIDHSTVDEQYF.

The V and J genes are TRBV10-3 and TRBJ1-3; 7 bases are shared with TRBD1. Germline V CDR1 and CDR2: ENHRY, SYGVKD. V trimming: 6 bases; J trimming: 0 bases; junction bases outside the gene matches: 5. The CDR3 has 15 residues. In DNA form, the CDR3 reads TGTGCCATCAGCCAGGGACAGAGCTCTGGAAACACCATATATTTT. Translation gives CAISQGQSSGNTIYF.

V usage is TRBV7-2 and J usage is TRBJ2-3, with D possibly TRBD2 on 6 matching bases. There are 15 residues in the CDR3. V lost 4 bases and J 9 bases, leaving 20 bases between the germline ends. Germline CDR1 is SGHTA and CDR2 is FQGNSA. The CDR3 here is CASSSQGLSRVTQYF. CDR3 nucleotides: TGTGCCAGCAGCTCCCAGGGACTCTCCAGGGTAACGCAGTATTTT.

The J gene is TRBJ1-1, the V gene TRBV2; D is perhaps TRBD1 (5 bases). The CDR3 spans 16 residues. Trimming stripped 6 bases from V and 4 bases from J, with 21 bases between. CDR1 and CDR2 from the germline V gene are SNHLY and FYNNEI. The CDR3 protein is CASRWEGGVEGTEAFF. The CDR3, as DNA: TGTGCCAGCAGGTGGGAAGGAGGGGTTGAGGGCACTGAAGCTTTCTTT.

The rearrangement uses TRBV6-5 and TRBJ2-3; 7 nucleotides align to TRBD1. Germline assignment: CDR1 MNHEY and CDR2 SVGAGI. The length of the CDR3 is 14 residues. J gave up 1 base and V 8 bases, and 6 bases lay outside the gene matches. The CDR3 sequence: CASGNRGGTDTQYF. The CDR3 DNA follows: TGTGCCAGCGGTAACAGGGGAGGCACAGATACGCAGTATTTT.

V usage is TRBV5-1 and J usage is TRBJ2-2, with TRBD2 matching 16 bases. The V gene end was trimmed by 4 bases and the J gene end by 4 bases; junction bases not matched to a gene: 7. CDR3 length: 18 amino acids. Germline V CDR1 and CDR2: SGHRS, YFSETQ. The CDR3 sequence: CASSTGLAGGLGTGELFF. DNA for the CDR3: TGCGCCAGCAGCACGGGACTAGCGGGGGGGCTCGGCACCGGGGAGCTGTTTTTT.

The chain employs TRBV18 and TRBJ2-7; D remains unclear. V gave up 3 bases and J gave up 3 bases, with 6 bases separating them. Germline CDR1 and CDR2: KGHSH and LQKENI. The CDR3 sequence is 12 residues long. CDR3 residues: CASSPERYEQYF. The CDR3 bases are TGTGCCAGCTCACCGGAGCGCTACGAGCAGTACTTC. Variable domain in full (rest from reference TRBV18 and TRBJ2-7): NAGVMQNPRHLVRRRGQEARLRCSPMKGHSHVYWYRQLPEEGLKFMVYLQKENIIDESGMPKERFSAEFPKEGPSILRIQQVVRGDSAAYFCASSPERYEQYFGPGTRLTVT.

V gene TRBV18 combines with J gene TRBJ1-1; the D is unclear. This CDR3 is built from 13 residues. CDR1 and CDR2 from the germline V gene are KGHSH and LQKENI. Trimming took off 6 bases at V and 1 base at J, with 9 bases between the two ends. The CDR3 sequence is CASSLEENTEAFF. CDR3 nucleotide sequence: TGTGCCAGCTCGCTGGAGGAGAACACTGAAGCTTTCTTT. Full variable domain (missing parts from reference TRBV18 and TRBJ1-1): NAGVMQNPRHLVRRRGQEARLRCSPMKGHSHVYWYRQLPEEGLKFMVYLQKENIIDESGMPKERFSAEFPKEGPSILRIQQVVRGDSAAYFCASSLEENTEAFFGQGTRLTVV.